This is a list of T cell receptor beta chains from one sample in a study of control samples from healthy donors and cancer patients. The repertoire was sequenced with immunoSEQ multiplex PCR; TCRdb's copy has only in-frame clones and lacks some. The sample comprises about 25,000 clones, approximately 85% of which are singletons, and about 6.9% rests with the top ten. The source material was PBMCs. These receptors came from a woman aged 55 to 70 with head and neck cancer. CDR3s include the opening cysteine and the closing phenylalanine or tryptophan. Each record gives: CDR3 length, V gene, clone size, D gene, J gene, CDR3 DNA, CDR3 protein. D genes are given only for firm matches. Only part of the rows carry a size: once, few, many, or a class if the clone is expanded.

16,TRBV4-2,.,TRBD2,TRBJ2-3,TGTGCCAGCAGCCAATACCTAGCGGGGGTCACAGATACGCAGTATTTT,CASSQYLAGVTDTQYF
13,TRBV21-1,.,.,TRBJ1-1,TGTGCCAGCAGCAAATCGGATCTCGCTGAAGCTTTCTTT,CASSKSDLAEAFF
14,TRBV5-1,.,TRBD2,TRBJ2-1,TGCGCCAGCAGCCCTAGCGGAACCTACAATGAGCAGTTCTTC,CASSPSGTYNEQFF
16,TRBV5-4,.,TRBD2,TRBJ2-7,TGTGCCAGCAGCCGTCTCGCGGGGGGATCCTCCTACGAGCAGTACTTC,CASSRLAGGSSYEQYF
14,TRBV6-6,.,.,TRBJ2-7,TGTGCCAGCAGTTACACCGAGACTAGTTCCGAGCAGTACTTC,CASSYTETSSEQYF
14,TRBV6-6,.,.,TRBJ1-2,TGTGCCAGCAGTTACTTTCAGGGGCAGGGAGGCTACACCTTC,CASSYFQGQGGYTF
12,TRBV30,once,.,TRBJ2-7,TGTGCCTGGAGGGACTCCGGACTCCAGGAGTACTTC,CAWRDSGLQEYF
14,TRBV5-5,.,.,TRBJ2-2,TGTGCCAGCAGCTTGGGGCACCGCGCCGGGGAGCTGTTTTTT,CASSLGHRAGELFF
12,TRBV6-5,.,TRBD1,TRBJ2-7,TGTGCCAGCAGATCCGGACAGGGGGTACAGTACTTC,CASRSGQGVQYF
17,TRBV5-1,.,.,TRBJ2-3,TGCGCCAGCAGCTTGTACGGTTACTCCGCCAGCACAGATACGCAGTATTTT,CASSLYGYSASTDTQYF
14,TRBV4-2,.,TRBD1,TRBJ1-4,TGTGCCAGCAGCCCGGGACAGGGGGATGAAAAACTGTTTTTT,CASSPGQGDEKLFF
14,TRBV6-2/TRBV6-3,.,.,TRBJ1-1,TGTGCCAGCAGTTCAAAAGGGCGTTTCACTGAAGCTTTCTTT,CASSSKGRFTEAFF
15,TRBV15,.,TRBD1,TRBJ1-6,TGTGCCACCAGCTCCTCGGGACAGAGATATTCACCCCTCCACTTT,CATSSSGQRYSPLHF
14,TRBV6-1,.,.,TRBJ2-7,TGTGCCAGCAGTGAGGGATTAGTCCCCTACGAGCAGTACTTC,CASSEGLVPYEQYF
15,TRBV11-1,.,.,TRBJ2-3,TGTGCCAGCAGCTTGAGAGGGGGGAGCACAGATACGCAGTATTTT,CASSLRGGSTDTQYF
14,TRBV7-2,.,.,TRBJ2-2,TGTGCCAGCAGCTTTAGCGGGAACACCGGGGAGCTGTTTTTT,CASSFSGNTGELFF
18,TRBV5-1,.,TRBD1,TRBJ1-4,TGCGCCAGCAGCCCGGTCGGGACAGGGGATTTGGGTAGTGAAAAACTGTTTTTT,CASSPVGTGDLGSEKLFF
16,TRBV7-9,.,TRBD1,TRBJ1-6,TGTGCCAGCAGCTTCGCCGCGGACAGGGCTCCTTCACCCCTCCACTTT,CASSFAADRAPSPLHF
14,TRBV5-4,.,.,TRBJ1-2,TGTGCCAGCAGCGCTCAAATAGGGGATCGGGGCTACACCTTC,CASSAQIGDRGYTF
13,TRBV11-1,.,.,TRBJ2-7,TGTGCCAGCAGCCCCACAGAGGACTACGAGCAGTACTTC,CASSPTEDYEQYF
18,TRBV11-3,.,TRBD1,TRBJ2-6,TGTGCCAGCAGCTTTTCCGGGACAGGGTTCGCTGGGGCCAACGTCCTGACTTTC,CASSFSGTGFAGANVLTF
17,TRBV7-9,once,.,TRBJ2-5,TGTGCCAGCAGCTTATTATGGGGGCAGGGTGACCAAGAGACCCAGTACTTC,CASSLLWGQGDQETQYF
13,TRBV6-5,.,.,TRBJ2-7,TGTGCCAGCTTAACAGGGCATGCCTACGAGCAGTACTTC,CASLTGHAYEQYF
12,TRBV2,.,.,TRBJ2-1,TGTGCCAGCAGTGAGTCCCCGGGGGAGCAGTTCTTC,CASSESPGEQFF
16,TRBV4-2,.,.,TRBJ1-5,TGTGCCAGCAGCGAACCGGGGGCCGAGGGCAATCAGCCCCAGCATTTT,CASSEPGAEGNQPQHF
14,TRBV4-3,.,.,TRBJ1-2,TGCGCCAGCAGCCAAGTCTTGGCAGGACGGGGCTACACCTTC,CASSQVLAGRGYTF
11,TRBV6-5,.,.,TRBJ1-2,TGTGCCAGCAAGACAACCTATGGCTACACCTTC,CASKTTYGYTF
18,TRBV30,.,TRBD1,TRBJ1-3,TGTGCCTGGAGTACAACAGGGGGATTCTCACCCTCTGGAAACACCATATATTTT,CAWSTTGGFSPSGNTIYF
15,TRBV11-3,.,TRBD1,TRBJ2-5,TGTGCCAGCAGCCTCCGGACAGGCCACCAAGAGACCCAGTACTTC,CASSLRTGHQETQYF
15,TRBV4-2,.,.,TRBJ1-6,TGTGCCAGCAGCCAAGATCGAACGGGAAATTCACCCCTCCACTTT,CASSQDRTGNSPLHF
15,TRBV5-1,.,TRBD1,TRBJ1-5,TGCGCCAGCAGCGAGGGACAGGGGTCGTGGCAGCCCCAGCATTTT,CASSEGQGSWQPQHF
10,TRBV2,.,.,TRBJ1-1,TGTGCCAGCAGTGAGCCAGCCGCTTTCTTT,CASSEPAAFF
15,TRBV5-4,.,.,TRBJ1-1,TGTGCCAGCAGCTTGGGATGGGTAGCAAACACTGAAGCTTTCTTT,CASSLGWVANTEAFF
14,TRBV5-1,.,TRBD1,TRBJ2-7,TGCGCCAGCAGCTGGACGGGACAGGAGTACGAGCAGTACTTC,CASSWTGQEYEQYF
14,TRBV18,.,.,TRBJ1-1,TGTGCCAGCTCACCTAAGGCGGCGAACACTGAAGCTTTCTTT,CASSPKAANTEAFF
15,TRBV7-2,once,TRBD1,TRBJ1-4,TGTGCCAGCAGCTCTACAGGGGCCCGTAATGAAAAACTGTTTTTT,CASSSTGARNEKLFF
14,TRBV5-6,.,TRBD2,TRBJ2-7,TGTGCCAGCAGCTTGGTTCAGCGGGGCTACGAGCAGTACTTC,CASSLVQRGYEQYF